What follows are 26 T cell receptor beta chains derived from one specimen sequenced in a study of blood T cell repertoires in COVID-19. Repertoires were generated with immunoSEQ multiplex PCR, while TCRdb's copy carries only in-frame clones and drops some. The table shows approximately 460,000 clones, with approximately 89% occurring only once. Sequenced material: peripheral blood. These receptors came from a man aged 18 to 29 with COVID-19, enrolled during active disease.

The V gene is TRBV19, the J gene TRBJ1-5, with 7 bases aligning to TRBD1. Trimming at V came to 6 bases and at J to 2 bases, leaving 16 bases not matched to a gene. The CDR3 spans 18 residues. Germline V gene sequence: CDR1 LNHDA, CDR2 SQIVND (reference sequence). In nucleotides, the CDR3 is TGTGCCAGTAGCTGGCGGACAGGCACGGCCGGGGGCAATCAGCCCCAGCATTTT. Residues: CASSWRTGTAGGNQPQHF.

The chain uses TRBV5-5 and TRBJ2-2; possible D gene TRBD1, 6 bases. This CDR3 comprises 15 residues. Germline values: CDR1 SGHKS, CDR2 YYEKEE (reference sequence). V dropped 4 bases and J dropped 6 bases, with 16 bases sitting between them. CDR3: CASSRQEWGPGELFF. For the CDR3, the DNA is TGTGCCAGCAGCCGACAGGAGTGGGGGCCCGGGGAGCTGTTTTTT. The variable domain in full, completed from reference TRBV5-5 and TRBJ2-2, reads DAGVTQSPTHLIKTRGQQVTLRCSPISGHKSVSWYQQVLGQGPQFIFQYYEKEERGRGNFPDRFSARQFPNYSSELNVNALLLGDSALYLCASSRQEWGPGELFFGEGSRLTVL.

This chain connects TRBV14 to TRBJ2-3; the D is unclear. The CDR3 is made up of 14 amino acids. Trimming left V 4 bases short and J 4 bases short, with 12 bases between. Germline V CDR1 and CDR2: SGHDN, FVKESK. In DNA form, the CDR3 reads TGTGCCAGCAGCCGAACCGCTCGGTCAGATACGCAGTATTTT. Protein sequence: CASSRTARSDTQYF.

This sequence joins TRBV20-1 and TRBJ2-3, with D perhaps matching TRBD1 (6 bases). Trimming shortened V by 3 bases and J by 5 bases, and 18 bases separated the two germline ends. The CDR3 covers 15 residues. Germline V gene sequence: CDR1 DFQATT, CDR2 SNEGSKA (reference sequence). The CDR3 is CSASSLSGDKDTQYF. The CDR3 nucleotides are TGCAGTGCTAGTTCTCTTTCAGGGGATAAAGATACGCAGTATTTT.

The CDR3 loop reads CASSRGGAKDTQYF. The CDR3 DNA reads as TGTGCCAGCAGCCGGGGGGGGGCAAAAGATACGCAGTATTTT. The chain recombines TRBV3-1 (or the pseudogene TRBV3-2) with TRBJ2-3; D possibly corresponds to TRBD2 (7 bases). Germline loops: CDR1 LGHDT, CDR2 YNNKEL (reference sequence). There are 14 residues in the CDR3. The germline V and J ends were trimmed by 4 bases and 5 bases, with 13 bases remaining between them.

CDR3 residues: CASRRGLAPDTQYF. The CDR3 DNA is TGTGCCAGCAGACGTGGACTAGCCCCAGATACGCAGTATTTT. The rearrangement links TRBV6-5 to TRBJ2-3, with 8 bases that match TRBD2. The CDR3 length is 14 residues. Germline CDR1 reads MNHEY; CDR2 reads SVGAGI. Trimming removed 6 bases from V and 4 bases from J; junction bases left unmatched: 6.

The rearrangement uses TRBV6-5 and TRBJ2-3; D remains ambiguous. Germline loops: CDR1 MNHEY, CDR2 SVGAGI. V was trimmed by 10 bases and J by 3 bases, leaving 8 bases between them. The CDR3 extends over 11 amino acids. CDR3 DNA: TGTGCCACCACGGTTACAGATACGCAGTATTTT. Its translation: CATTVTDTQYF.

The chain couples TRBV21-1 to TRBJ1-1; the D call in the table, TRBD1, was not verified against the DNA. TRBV21-1 is a known pseudogene. The CDR3 extends over 15 amino acids. The CDR3 DNA reads TGTGCCAGCAGCACTTACAGGGGGCTACTGACTGAAGCTTTCTTT. It encodes CASSTYRGLLTEAFF.

The chain employs TRBV24-1 and TRBJ2-3; D is perhaps TRBD2 (5 bases). Trimming removed 6 bases from V and 2 bases from J, with 11 bases in between. The germline V gene has CDR1 KGHDR and CDR2 SFDVKD. CDR3 length: 14 amino acids. The DNA of the CDR3 is TGTGCCACCAGTTCATGGGAGTCCACAGATACGCAGTATTTT. Its translation is CATSSWESTDTQYF.

This rearrangement joins TRBV6-5 to TRBJ1-6; D gene unclear. Germline V gives CDR1 MNHEY, CDR2 SVGAGI. The CDR3 runs 14 residues. The ends were cut back, 6 bases at V and 5 bases at J, with 11 bases in the middle. The CDR3 region has the DNA TGTGCCAGCAGAAACACCCTCCATAATTCACCCCTCCACTTT. The encoded protein is CASRNTLHNSPLHF.

The V call is TRBV11-2, the J call TRBJ2-1; TRBD2 matches 9 bases. J gave up 9 bases and V 5 bases, and 14 bases lay outside the gene matches. CDR3 length equals 16 residues. The V gene's germline CDR1 is SGHAT and CDR2 FQNNGV. The DNA for the CDR3 is TGTGCCAGCAGCCAAACGGCTAGCGGGATCCGTGGTGAGCAGTTCTTC. Translated: CASSQTASGIRGEQFF.

This clone was counted a single time. The CDR3 loop is CASSSLYGELFF. The CDR3 DNA is TGTGCCAGTAGTTCCCTTTATGGGGAGCTGTTTTTT. This sequence joins TRBV19 and TRBJ2-2; D is undetermined. CDR3 size: 12 residues. Germline V CDR1 and CDR2: LNHDA, SQIVND (reference sequence). The V end was cut by 5 bases, the J end by 8 bases, with 9 bases between.

This chain uses TRBV20-1 with TRBJ1-2, with unresolved D. CDR3 length: 11 amino acids. Germline CDR1 is DFQATT and CDR2 is SNEGSKA (reference sequence). Trimming pared 6 bases from V and 8 bases from J, leaving 13 bases between. The CDR3 bases are TGCAGTGCCCCCTACGGGGAAGGCTACACCTTC. It codes for CSAPYGEGYTF.

This sequence joins TRBV5-6 and TRBJ2-3; 9 bases align to TRBD1. Germline V gives CDR1 SGHDT, CDR2 YYEEEE. J lost 5 bases, V lost 2 bases, and 6 bases had no gene match. The CDR3 extends over 15 amino acids. The CDR3 sequence is CASSFRDRVGDTQYF. The DNA for the CDR3 is TGTGCCAGCAGCTTCCGGGACAGGGTTGGAGATACGCAGTATTTT.

This chain joins TRBV25-1 and TRBJ1-1; no reliable D call. Trimming took off 7 bases at V and 0 bases at J, with 12 bases between the two ends. Germline V gives CDR1 MGHDK, CDR2 SYGVNS. The CDR3 sequence is 14 residues long. This chain's CDR3 is CASTLGGMNTEAFF. In DNA form, the CDR3 reads TGTGCCAGCACCCTAGGAGGAATGAACACTGAAGCTTTCTTT.

The rearrangement joins TRBV6-5 to TRBJ2-7, with 9 bases matching TRBD2. Germline CDR1 and CDR2: MNHEY and SVGAGI. V gave up 4 bases and J gave up 0 bases; unmatched junction bases: 4. The CDR3 is made up of 15 amino acids. The chain's CDR3 is CASSSRSGSSYEQYF. In nucleotides, the CDR3 is TGTGCCAGCAGTTCCCGTAGCGGGAGCTCCTACGAGCAGTACTTC.

This chain links TRBV3-1 (or the pseudogene TRBV3-2) with TRBJ2-1, with TRBD2 matching over 15 bases. V gave up 3 bases and J gave up 2 bases; unmatched junction bases: 8. There are 19 residues in the CDR3. The germline gives CDR1 LGHDT, CDR2 YNNKEL (reference sequence). The CDR3 protein is CASSQYGTSGRSAYNEQFF. Written as DNA, the CDR3 is TGTGCCAGCAGCCAGTATGGGACTAGCGGGAGGTCAGCCTACAATGAGCAGTTCTTC.

V and J are TRBV7-9 and TRBJ2-2; possibly TRBD1 for D (6 bases). The CDR3 covers 15 residues. Looked up from germline, CDR1 is SEHNR and CDR2 is FQNEAQ (reference sequence). V was trimmed by 1 base and J by 9 bases, leaving 15 bases between them. CDR3 region: CASSLVGAALRELFF. CDR3 sequence (DNA): TGTGCCAGCAGCTTAGTGGGGGCAGCCTTGAGGGAGCTGTTTTTT.

The chain uses TRBV7-9 and TRBJ2-7; a possible D gene is TRBD1 (5 bases). The CDR3 covers 15 residues. V was cut by 1 base and J by 3 bases, with 13 bases left in between. The germline V gene encodes CDR1 SEHNR and CDR2 FQNEAQ (reference sequence). The CDR3 DNA follows: TGTGCCAGCAGCTTAGTGACAGCCCAATTCTACGAGCAGTACTTC. It yields the protein CASSLVTAQFYEQYF.

This clone was seen just once. The chain employs TRBV2 and TRBJ2-5, with D possibly matching TRBD2 (6 bases). Deletions cut 7 bases from V and 5 bases from J, with 17 bases between. CDR1 is SNHLY and CDR2 is FYNNEI in the germline V gene. This CDR3 spans 14 amino acids. CDR3 nucleotide sequence: TGTGCCAGCACGGAGGGATGGGCATCGGAGACCCAGTACTTC. Protein: CASTEGWASETQYF.

J is TRBJ2-7 and V is TRBV29-1, with 12 positions matching TRBD2. The CDR3 totals 13 residues. Germline V gene data show CDR1 as SQVTM and CDR2 as ANQGSEA. V lost 7 bases to trimming and J lost 6 bases; unmatched junction nucleotides: 7. The CDR3 loop is CSGGGLAGSEQYF. The CDR3 region has the DNA TGCAGCGGCGGTGGACTAGCGGGAAGCGAGCAGTACTTC.

This clone was observed a handful of times. The gene calls are TRBV5-1 and TRBJ1-2; no clear D. CDR3 length equals 14 residues. The germline V gene encodes CDR1 SGHRS and CDR2 YFSETQ. V lost 0 bases and J lost 6, with 12 bases in between. CDR3 sequence reads: CASSLAAEGHGYTF. CDR3 bases: TGCGCCAGCAGCTTGGCGGCAGAGGGCCATGGCTACACCTTC.

This clone came up once. The gene calls are TRBV19 and TRBJ1-5; the D gene is possibly TRBD1 (5 bases). Per the germline V gene, CDR1 is LNHDA and CDR2 is SQIVND (reference sequence). The length of the CDR3 is 12 residues. With 9 bases removed from V and 3 bases from J, the gap between germline ends came to 9 bases. This CDR3 reads CASRQNNQPQHF. CDR3 sequence (DNA): TGTGCCAGCCGACAGAACAATCAGCCCCAGCATTTT.

V gene TRBV11-3 combines with J gene TRBJ1-1, with D perhaps TRBD1 (5 bases). Germline V gene sequence: CDR1 SGHNT, CDR2 YENEEA. The CDR3 runs to 15 residues. Trimming stripped 3 bases from V and 0 bases from J, with 11 bases between. CDR3 region: CASSFRQTVNTEAFF. The CDR3, as DNA: TGTGCCAGCAGCTTCCGACAGACTGTGAACACTGAAGCTTTCTTT.

V and J are TRBV5-4 and TRBJ2-1; TRBD2 matches 7 bases. J was trimmed by 4 bases and V by 0 bases; bases with no gene match: 4. Per germline, CDR1 SGHNT and CDR2 YYREEE (reference sequence). CDR3 length: 15 residues. CDR3 DNA sequence: TGTGCCAGCAGCTTGGCGGGAGGAGGGTACAATGAGCAGTTCTTC. This encodes CASSLAGGGYNEQFF.

This chain connects TRBV15 to TRBJ2-1, with 7 bases identical to TRBD2. Unmatched junction bases numbered 4, after V lost 11 bases and J lost 3 bases. The CDR3 length is 12 residues. CDR1 LNHNV and CDR2 YYDKDF come from the germline V gene (reference sequence). CDR3 sequence (DNA): TGTGCCTCGGGGGGTAACTACAATGAGCAGTTCTTC. This encodes CASGGNYNEQFF.